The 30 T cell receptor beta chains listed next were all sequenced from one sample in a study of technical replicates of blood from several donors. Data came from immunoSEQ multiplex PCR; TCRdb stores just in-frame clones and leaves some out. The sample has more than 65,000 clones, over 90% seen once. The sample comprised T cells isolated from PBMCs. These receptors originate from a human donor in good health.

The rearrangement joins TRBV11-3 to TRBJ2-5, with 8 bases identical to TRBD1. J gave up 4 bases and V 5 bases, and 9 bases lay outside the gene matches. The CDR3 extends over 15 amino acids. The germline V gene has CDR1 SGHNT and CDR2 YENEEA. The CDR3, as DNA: TGTGCCAGCAGCCTACAGGGGGGAGGTTTAGAGACCCAGTACTTC. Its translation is CASSLQGGGLETQYF.

The CDR3 sequence: CAVQWTGGEGYTF. In DNA form, the CDR3 reads TGTGCCGTGCAATGGACAGGGGGGGAAGGCTACACCTTC. The chain carries TRBV7-6 and TRBJ1-2; 10 bases fit TRBD1. CDR1 is SGHVS and CDR2 is FNYEAQ in the germline V gene. This CDR3 contains 13 residues. J gave up 8 bases and V 11 bases, and 11 bases lay outside the gene matches.

CDR3 bases: TGCGCCAGCAGCCGAATCGGGGAAGAAGAGCAGTACTTC. Translation gives CASSRIGEEEQYF. The rearrangement links TRBV4-1 to TRBJ2-7; possible D gene TRBD2, 5 bases. This CDR3 has 13 amino acids. Germline V gene data show CDR1 as MGHRA and CDR2 as YSYEKL. Trimming shortened V by 4 bases and J by 7 bases, and 14 bases separated the two germline ends.

CDR3 loop: CASTRNFLRLAGGQYEQFF. CDR3 DNA: TGTGCCAGCACCCGAAACTTCCTGAGGCTAGCGGGAGGGCAATATGAGCAGTTCTTC. The rearrangement links TRBV28 to TRBJ2-1, with TRBD2 identical over 12 bases. CDR3 length equals 19 residues. Germline CDR1 MDHEN, CDR2 SYDVKM. V lost 7 bases and J lost 8; bases outside the gene matches: 21. The entire variable domain, with the rest obtained from reference TRBV28 and TRBJ2-1, is as follows: DVKVTQSSRYLVKRTGEKVFLECVQDMDHENMFWYRQDPGLGLRLIYFSYDVKMKEKGDIPEGYSVSREKKERFSLILESASTNQTSMYLCASTRNFLRLAGGQYEQFFGPGTRLTVL.

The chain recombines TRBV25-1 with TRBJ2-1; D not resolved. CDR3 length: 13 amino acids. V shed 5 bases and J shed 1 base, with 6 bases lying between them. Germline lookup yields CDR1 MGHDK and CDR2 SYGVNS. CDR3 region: CASSLSSYNEQFF. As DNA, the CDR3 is TGTGCCAGCAGTCTGAGTTCCTACAATGAGCAGTTCTTC.

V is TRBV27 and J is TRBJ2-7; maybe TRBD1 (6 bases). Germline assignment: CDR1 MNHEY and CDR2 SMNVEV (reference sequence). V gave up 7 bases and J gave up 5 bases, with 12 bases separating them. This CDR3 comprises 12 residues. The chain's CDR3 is CASIQGMDEQYF. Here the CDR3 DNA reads TGTGCCAGCATACAGGGTATGGACGAGCAGTACTTC.

The CDR3 protein is CASSVSGETGVAYEQYF. CDR3 DNA: TGTGCCAGCAGCGTATCAGGCGAGACAGGGGTTGCCTACGAGCAGTACTTC. The chain has TRBV9 and TRBJ2-7; 8 bases fit TRBD1. The CDR3 spans 17 residues. The V segment lost 1 base and the J segment 2 bases; nucleotides outside the gene matches: 11. Germline lookup yields CDR1 SGDLS and CDR2 YYNGEE.

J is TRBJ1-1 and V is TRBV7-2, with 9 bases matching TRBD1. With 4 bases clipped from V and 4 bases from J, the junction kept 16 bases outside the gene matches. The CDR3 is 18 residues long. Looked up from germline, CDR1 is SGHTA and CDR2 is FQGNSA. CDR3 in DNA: TGTGCCAGCAGCTCCATCTATGGGACAGGGAGGGTGCTCACTGAAGCTTTCTTT. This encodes CASSSIYGTGRVLTEAFF.

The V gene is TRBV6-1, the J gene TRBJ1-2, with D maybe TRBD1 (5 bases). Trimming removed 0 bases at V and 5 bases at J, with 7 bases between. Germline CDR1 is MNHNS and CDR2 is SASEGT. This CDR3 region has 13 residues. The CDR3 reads CASSEAGRYGYTF. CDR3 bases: TGTGCCAGCAGTGAAGCGGGGCGGTATGGCTACACCTTC.

In DNA form, the CDR3 reads TGTGCCAGCAGCGTGGAGACAGGGCAACCGAACACCGGGGAGCTGTTTTTT. Its translation is CASSVETGQPNTGELFF. This sequence joins TRBV9 and TRBJ2-2, with 7 positions matching TRBD1. The CDR3 covers 17 residues. CDR1 and CDR2 from the germline V gene are SGDLS and YYNGEE. Trimming cost V 2 bases and J 0 bases; bases outside gene matches: 7.

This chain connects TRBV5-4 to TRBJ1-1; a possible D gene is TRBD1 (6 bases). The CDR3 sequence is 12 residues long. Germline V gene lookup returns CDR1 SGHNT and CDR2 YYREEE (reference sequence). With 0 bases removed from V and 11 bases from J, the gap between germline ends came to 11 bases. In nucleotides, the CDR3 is TGTGCCAGCAGCTTGGACAGGGTGGACGCTTTCTTT. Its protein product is CASSLDRVDAFF.

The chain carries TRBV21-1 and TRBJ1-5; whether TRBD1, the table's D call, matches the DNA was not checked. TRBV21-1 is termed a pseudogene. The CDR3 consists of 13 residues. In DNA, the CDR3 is TGTGCCAGCAGCGCTGCAGGGGGAAAGCCCCAGCATTTT. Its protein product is CASSAAGGKPQHF.

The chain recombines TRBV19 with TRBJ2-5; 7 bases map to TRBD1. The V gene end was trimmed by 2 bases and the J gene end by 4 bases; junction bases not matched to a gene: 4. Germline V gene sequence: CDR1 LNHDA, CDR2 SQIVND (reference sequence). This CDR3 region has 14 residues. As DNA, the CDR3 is TGTGCCAGTAGTATAAAGGCAGGGGGAGAGACCCAGTACTTC. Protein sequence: CASSIKAGGETQYF.

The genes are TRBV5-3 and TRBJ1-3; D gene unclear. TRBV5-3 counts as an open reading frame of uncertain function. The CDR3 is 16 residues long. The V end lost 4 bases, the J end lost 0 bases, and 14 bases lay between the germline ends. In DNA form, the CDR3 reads TGTGCCAGAAGCCCCCCGTCCGGTCTCTCTGGAAACACCATATATTTT. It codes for CARSPPSGLSGNTIYF.

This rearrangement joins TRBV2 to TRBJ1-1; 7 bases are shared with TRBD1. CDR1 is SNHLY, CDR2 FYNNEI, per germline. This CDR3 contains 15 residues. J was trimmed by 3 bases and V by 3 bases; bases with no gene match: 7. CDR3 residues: CASSDPGGPDTEAFF. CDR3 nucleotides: TGTGCCAGCAGTGATCCAGGGGGTCCCGACACTGAAGCTTTCTTT.

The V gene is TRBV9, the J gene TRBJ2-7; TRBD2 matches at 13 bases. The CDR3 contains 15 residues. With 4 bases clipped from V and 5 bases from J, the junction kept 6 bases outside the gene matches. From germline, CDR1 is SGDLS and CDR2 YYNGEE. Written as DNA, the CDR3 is TGTGCCAGCAGCATCGGACTAGCGGGAGTCGACGAGCAGTACTTC. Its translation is CASSIGLAGVDEQYF.

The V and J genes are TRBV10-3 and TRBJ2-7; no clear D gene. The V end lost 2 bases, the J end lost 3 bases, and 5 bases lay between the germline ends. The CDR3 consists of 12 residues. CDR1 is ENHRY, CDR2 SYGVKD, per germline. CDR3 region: CAISEVDYEQYF. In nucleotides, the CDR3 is TGTGCCATCAGTGAGGTAGACTACGAGCAGTACTTC.

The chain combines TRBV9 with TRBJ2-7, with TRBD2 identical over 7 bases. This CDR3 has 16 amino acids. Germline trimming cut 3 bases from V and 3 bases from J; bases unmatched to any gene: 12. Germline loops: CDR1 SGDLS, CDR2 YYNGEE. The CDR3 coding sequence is TGTGCCAGCAGCGCCGGAGGGCTAGCGGTAATCTACGAGCAGTACTTC. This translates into CASSAGGLAVIYEQYF.

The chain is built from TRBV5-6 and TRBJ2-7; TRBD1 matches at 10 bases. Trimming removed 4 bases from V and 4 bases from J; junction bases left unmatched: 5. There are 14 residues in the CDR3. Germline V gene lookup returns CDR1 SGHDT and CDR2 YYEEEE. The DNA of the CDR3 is TGTGCCAGCAGCCTGGGACAGGGGTGGTACGAGCAGTACTTC. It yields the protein CASSLGQGWYEQYF.

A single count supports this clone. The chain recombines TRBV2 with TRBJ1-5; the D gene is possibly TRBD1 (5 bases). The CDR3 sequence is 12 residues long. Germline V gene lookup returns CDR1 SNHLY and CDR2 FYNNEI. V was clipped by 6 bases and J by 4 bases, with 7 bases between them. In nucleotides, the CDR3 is TGTGCCAGCAGGGGGCAGAATCAGCCCCAGCATTTT. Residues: CASRGQNQPQHF.

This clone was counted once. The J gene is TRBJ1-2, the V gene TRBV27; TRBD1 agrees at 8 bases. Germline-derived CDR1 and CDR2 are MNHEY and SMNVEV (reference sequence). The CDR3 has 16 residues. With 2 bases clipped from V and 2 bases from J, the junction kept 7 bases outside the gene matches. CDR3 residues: CASSLILDRENYGYTF. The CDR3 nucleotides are TGTGCCAGCAGTTTAATATTGGACAGGGAGAACTATGGCTACACCTTC.

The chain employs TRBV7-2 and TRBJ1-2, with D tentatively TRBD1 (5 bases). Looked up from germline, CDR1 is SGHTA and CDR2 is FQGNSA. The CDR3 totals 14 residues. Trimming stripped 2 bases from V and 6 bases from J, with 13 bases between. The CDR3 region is CASSLMATGNGYTF. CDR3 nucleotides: TGTGCCAGCAGCTTAATGGCCACAGGTAATGGCTACACCTTC.

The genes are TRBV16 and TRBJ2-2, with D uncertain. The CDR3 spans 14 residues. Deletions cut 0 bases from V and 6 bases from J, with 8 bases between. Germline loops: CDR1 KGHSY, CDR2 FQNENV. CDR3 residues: CASSQSSGAGELFF. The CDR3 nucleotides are TGTGCCAGCAGCCAATCCTCTGGAGCCGGGGAGCTGTTTTTT. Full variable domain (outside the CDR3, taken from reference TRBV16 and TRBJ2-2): GEEVAQTPKHLVRGEGQKAKLYCAPIKGHSYVFWYQQVLKNEFKFLISFQNENVFDETGMPKERFSAKCLPNSPCSLEIQATKLEDSAVYFCASSQSSGAGELFFGEGSRLTVL.

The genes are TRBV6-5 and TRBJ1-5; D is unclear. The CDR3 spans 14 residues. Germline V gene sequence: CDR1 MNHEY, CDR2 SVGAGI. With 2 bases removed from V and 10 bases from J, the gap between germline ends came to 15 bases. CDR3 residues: CASSYERSTRPQHF. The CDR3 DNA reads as TGTGCCAGCAGTTACGAACGGAGTACCCGACCCCAGCATTTT.

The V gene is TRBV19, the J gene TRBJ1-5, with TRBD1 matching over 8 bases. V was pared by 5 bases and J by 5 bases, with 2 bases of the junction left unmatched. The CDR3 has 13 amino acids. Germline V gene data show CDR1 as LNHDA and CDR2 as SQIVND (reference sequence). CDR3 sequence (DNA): TGTGCCAGTAGTCTGGACAGGGATCAGCCCCAGCATTTT. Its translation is CASSLDRDQPQHF.

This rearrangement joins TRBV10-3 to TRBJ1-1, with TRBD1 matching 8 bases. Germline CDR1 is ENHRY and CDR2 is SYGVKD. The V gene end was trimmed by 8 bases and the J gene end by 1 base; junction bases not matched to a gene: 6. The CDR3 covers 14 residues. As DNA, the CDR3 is TGTGCCATCGGAGGGACAGGACAGAACACTGAAGCTTTCTTT. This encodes CAIGGTGQNTEAFF.

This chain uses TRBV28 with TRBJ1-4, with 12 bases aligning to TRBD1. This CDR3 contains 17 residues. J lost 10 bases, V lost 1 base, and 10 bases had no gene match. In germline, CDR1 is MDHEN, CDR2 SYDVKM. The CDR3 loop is CASSLSGTGGLAGKLFF. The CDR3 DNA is TGTGCCAGCAGTTTATCAGGGACAGGGGGCCTGGCGGGAAAACTGTTTTTT.

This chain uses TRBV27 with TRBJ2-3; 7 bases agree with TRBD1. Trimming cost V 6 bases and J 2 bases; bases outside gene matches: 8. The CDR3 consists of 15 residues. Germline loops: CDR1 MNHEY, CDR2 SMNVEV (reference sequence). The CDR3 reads CASSGTAEPTDTQYF. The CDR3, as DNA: TGTGCCAGCAGCGGGACAGCGGAGCCCACAGATACGCAGTATTTT.

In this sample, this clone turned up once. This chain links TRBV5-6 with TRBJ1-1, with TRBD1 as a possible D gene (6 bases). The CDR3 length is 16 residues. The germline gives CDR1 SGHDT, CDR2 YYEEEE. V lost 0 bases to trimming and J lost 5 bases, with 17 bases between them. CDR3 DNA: TGTGCCAGCAGCTTGGGCAGGGGTGGCGTGAGTACTGAAGCTTTCTTT. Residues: CASSLGRGGVSTEAFF.

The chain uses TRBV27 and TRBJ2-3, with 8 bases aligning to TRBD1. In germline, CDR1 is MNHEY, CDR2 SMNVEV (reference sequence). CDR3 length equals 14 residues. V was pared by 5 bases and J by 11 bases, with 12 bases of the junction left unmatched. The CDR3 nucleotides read TGTGCCAGCAGTATTCAGGACAGGGTTCGAGTGCAGTATTTT. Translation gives CASSIQDRVRVQYF.